Below, one TCR beta chain is given with its context. What it recognizes is unknown. This sample stems from a study of shared clonotypes between healthy human individuals. The wider study: CD4 naive and CD4 memory each took three plates per donor, while CD8 naive took two and CD8 memory one. Study findings and constraints: The generation probabilities recorded for non-shared clonotypes fell below those of clonotypes shared by all four donors.

V dropped 2 bases and J dropped 4; count of bases not matched to a gene: 5. CDR1 is SGHDT, CDR2 YYEEEE, per germline. CDR3 size: 14 residues. Profiled with immunoSEQ multiplex PCR; TCRdb holds only in-frame clones, not every one. The repertoire consists of approximately 350,000 clones, with roughly 96% occurring once and the leading ten covering about 0.32%. CD8 memory combined CD45RO+ cells with CCR7-negative CD45RA+ TemRA cells. This chain connects TRBV5-6 to TRBJ2-7, with 8 bases fitting TRBD2. Sequences were obtained from memory CD8+ T cells sorted from blood. Documented subset: CD45RO+ cells pooled with CCR7-negative TemRA cells. The clonotype was recovered from a man aged 30-40 years in good health. CDR3 amino acids: CASSLRLAWYEQYF. CDR3 DNA sequence: TGTGCCAGCAGCTTAAGACTAGCGTGGTACGAGCAGTACTTC. The whole variable domain, remainder taken from reference TRBV5-6 and TRBJ2-7, is DAGVTQSPTHLIKTRGQQVTLRCSPKSGHDTVSWYQQALGQGPQFIFQYYEEEERQRGNFPDRFSGHQFPNYSSELNVNALLLGDSALYLCASSLRLAWYEQYFGPGTRLTVT.